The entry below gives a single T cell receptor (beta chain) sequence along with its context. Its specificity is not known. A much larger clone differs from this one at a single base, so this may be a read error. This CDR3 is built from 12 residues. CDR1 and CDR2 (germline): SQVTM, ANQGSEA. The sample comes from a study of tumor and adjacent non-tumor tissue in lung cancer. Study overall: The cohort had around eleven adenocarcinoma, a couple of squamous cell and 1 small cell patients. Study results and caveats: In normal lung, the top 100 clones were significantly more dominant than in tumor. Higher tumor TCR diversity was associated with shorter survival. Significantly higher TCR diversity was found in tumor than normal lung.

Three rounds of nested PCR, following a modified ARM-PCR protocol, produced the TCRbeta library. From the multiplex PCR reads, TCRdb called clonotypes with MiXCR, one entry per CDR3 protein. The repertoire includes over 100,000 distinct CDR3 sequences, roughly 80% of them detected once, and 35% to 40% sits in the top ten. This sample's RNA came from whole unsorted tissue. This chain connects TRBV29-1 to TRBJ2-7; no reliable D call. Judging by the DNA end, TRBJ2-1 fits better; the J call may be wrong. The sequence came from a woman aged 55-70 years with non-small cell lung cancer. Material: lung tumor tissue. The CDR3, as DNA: TGCAGCGTTGGAAGTAGCAACCACGAGCAGTTCTTC. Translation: CSVGSSNHEQFF.